This T cell receptor (beta chain) originates from a study of blood T cell repertoires in COVID-19. The method was immunoSEQ multiplex PCR; TCRdb's version includes in-frame clones alone and lacks a portion of them. The sample records about 240,000 clones, about 85% being singletons. The germline V gene has CDR1 LNHDA and CDR2 SQIVND (reference sequence). The ends were cut back, 3 bases at V and 1 base at J, with 9 bases in the middle. The CDR3 length is 14 residues. The sequence derives from a woman in her fifties or sixties with COVID-19, enrolled during active disease. Sequenced: peripheral blood. The chain recombines TRBV19 with TRBJ1-1; TRBD1 is a possible D gene (5 bases). The CDR3 coding sequence is TGTGCCAGTAGTATGAGACAGAGGAACACTGAAGCTTTCTTT. The encoded protein is CASSMRQRNTEAFF.